The 14 T cell receptor beta chains listed next were all sequenced from one sample in a study of blood T cell repertoires in COVID-19. The data were produced by immunoSEQ multiplex PCR, yet TCRdb's version contains in-frame clones alone and is incomplete. The table includes fewer than 30,000 clones, about 94% detected once. Sample: peripheral blood. The receptors derive from a human donor with active COVID-19. The donor label of this sample is uncertain.

The genes are TRBV3-1 (or the pseudogene TRBV3-2) and TRBJ2-3; 11 bases line up with TRBD2. The CDR3 runs to 19 residues. From germline, CDR1 is LGHDT and CDR2 YNNKEL (reference sequence). J was trimmed by 2 bases and V by 2 bases; bases with no gene match: 12. The CDR3 spells CASSQKSSRLAGNTDTQYF. CDR3 nucleotides: TGTGCCAGCAGCCAAAAATCCTCTCGACTAGCGGGGAACACAGATACGCAGTATTTT.

V and J are TRBV6-6 and TRBJ1-4; 9 nucleotides agree with TRBD1. V lost 5 bases, J lost 0 bases, and 16 bases stayed unmatched. The CDR3 covers 20 residues. Germline V lookup: CDR1 MNHNY, CDR2 SVGAGI (reference sequence). The DNA of the CDR3 is TGTGCCAGCAGTCTCAAACCCGGGACAGGGAGGGCCCCAACTAATGAAAAACTGTTTTTT. This sequence encodes CASSLKPGTGRAPTNEKLFF.

The chain joins TRBV30 to TRBJ2-5, with TRBD2 as a possible D gene (5 bases). The V end lost 2 bases, the J end lost 2 bases, and 12 bases lay between the germline ends. CDR1 GTSNPN and CDR2 SVGIG come from the germline V gene (reference sequence). The CDR3 runs 14 residues. In DNA form, the CDR3 reads TGTGCCTGGAGTAAGAGACGGACTCAAGAGACCCAGTACTTC. Protein sequence: CAWSKRRTQETQYF. The variable domain in full, completed from reference TRBV30 and TRBJ2-5, reads SQTIHQWPATLVQPVGSPLSLECTVEGTSNPNLYWYRQAAGRGLQLLFYSVGIGQISSEVPQNLSASRPQDRQFILSSKKLLLSDSGFYLCAWSKRRTQETQYFGPGTRLLVL.

The V call is TRBV7-2, the J call TRBJ2-7, with unresolved D. V gave up 2 bases and J gave up 4 bases, with 9 bases separating them. This CDR3 spans 13 amino acids. CDR1 is SGHTA and CDR2 is FQGNSA in the germline V gene. The CDR3 DNA reads as TGTGCCAGCAGCTTACCGAGCGAGTACGAGCAGTACTTC. Its translation is CASSLPSEYEQYF. Variable domain in full (rest from reference TRBV7-2 and TRBJ2-7): GAGVSQSPSNKVTEKGKDVELRCDPISGHTALYWYRQSLGQGLEFLIYFQGNSAPDKSGLPSDRFSAERTGGSVSTLTIQRTQQEDSAVYLCASSLPSEYEQYFGPGTRLTVT.

The chain employs TRBV4-3 and TRBJ2-7, with 9 bases fitting TRBD1. The CDR3 contains 15 residues. V was pared by 6 bases and J by 4 bases, with 10 bases of the junction left unmatched. Germline CDR1 and CDR2: LGHNA and YSLEER. As DNA, the CDR3 is TGCGCCAGCAGTCGAGGGACAGGGCGACTGTACGAGCAGTACTTC. It yields the protein CASSRGTGRLYEQYF.

This sequence joins TRBV19 and TRBJ1-3; TRBD1 is a possible D gene (5 bases). V lost 4 bases to trimming and J lost 3 bases, with 13 bases between them. Germline V gives CDR1 LNHDA, CDR2 SQIVND (reference sequence). The CDR3 is 15 residues long. CDR3 residues: CASSTPTGFGNTIYF. In nucleotides, the CDR3 is TGTGCCAGTAGTACACCTACAGGTTTTGGAAACACCATATATTTT.

The chain links TRBV5-1 to TRBJ2-3; TRBD2 agrees at 12 bases. The germline V gene encodes CDR1 SGHRS and CDR2 YFSETQ. CDR3 length equals 17 residues. The V gene end was trimmed by 5 bases and the J gene end by 4 bases; junction bases not matched to a gene: 11. The CDR3 region has the DNA TGCGCCAGCAGTTTGCGCGGACTAGCGGGACAATCAGATACGCAGTATTTT. Translating gives CASSLRGLAGQSDTQYF. Supplemented by reference TRBV5-1 and TRBJ2-3, the full variable domain reads KAGVTQTPRYLIKTRGQQVTLSCSPISGHRSVSWYQQTPGQGLQFLFEYFSETQRNKGNFPGRFSGRQFSNSRSEMNVSTLELGDSALYLCASSLRGLAGQSDTQYFGPGTRLTVL.

This clone showed up just once. V usage is TRBV24-1 and J usage is TRBJ2-4, with 13 nucleotides matching TRBD2. V trimming: 0 bases; J trimming: 1 base; junction bases outside the gene matches: 2. The CDR3 consists of 18 residues. Germline-derived CDR1 and CDR2 are KGHDR and SFDVKD. CDR3 sequence (DNA): TGTGCCACCAGTGATTTGCCGGGACTAGCGGGGGCCAAAAACATTCAGTACTTC. This codes for CATSDLPGLAGAKNIQYF.

The CDR3 loop is CASSDNLLAGGRYNEQFF. As DNA, the CDR3 is TGTGCCAGCAGTGACAATCTTCTAGCGGGGGGGAGATACAATGAGCAGTTCTTC. V is TRBV6-2 or TRBV6-3 and J is TRBJ2-1; 12 nucleotides agree with TRBD2. Germline trimming cut 5 bases from V and 4 bases from J; bases unmatched to any gene: 12. The CDR3 runs to 18 residues. The germline CDR1 and CDR2 sequences are MNHEY and SVGEGT.

The genes are TRBV24-1 and TRBJ2-1, with D possibly being TRBD1 (7 bases). Trimming shortened V by 5 bases and J by 16 bases, and 23 bases separated the two germline ends. The germline V gene encodes CDR1 KGHDR and CDR2 SFDVKD. The CDR3 length is 14 residues. The CDR3 DNA sequence: TGTGCCACCAGTGGCTCCCGTCAGGGGGGTCGTTATTTCTTC. Translated: CATSGSRQGGRYFF.

This chain links TRBV6-1 with TRBJ2-1, with D maybe TRBD2 (6 bases). V lost 2 bases to trimming and J lost 16 bases, with 12 bases between them. The CDR3 length is 11 residues. CDR1 MNHNS and CDR2 SASEGT come from the germline V gene. In DNA form, the CDR3 reads TGTGCCAGCAGTGAATCGGCTAGCGTCTTCTTC. Translating gives CASSESASVFF.

Here the CDR3 DNA reads TGCGCCAGCAGCCAAGATTTGGGTGCGGACACTGAAGCTTTCTTT. Amino acid sequence: CASSQDLGADTEAFF. The rearrangement uses TRBV4-3 and TRBJ1-1, with D unresolved. This CDR3 contains 15 residues. CDR1 LGHNA and CDR2 YSLEER come from the germline V gene. The germline V and J ends were trimmed by 0 bases and 3 bases, with 11 bases remaining between them.

The chain links TRBV19 to TRBJ2-7, with TRBD1 identical over 11 bases. After removal of 6 bases from V and 0 bases from J, the junction contained 7 bases not matched to a gene. The V gene's germline CDR1 is LNHDA and CDR2 SQIVND (reference sequence). The CDR3 runs to 16 residues. CDR3 sequence: CASRRTGGDSSYEQYF. CDR3 DNA: TGTGCCAGTAGGCGGACAGGGGGCGATAGCTCCTACGAGCAGTACTTC.

The chain uses TRBV7-2 and TRBJ2-5, with TRBD2 as a possible D gene (6 bases). Looked up from germline, CDR1 is SGHTA and CDR2 is FQGNSA. The CDR3 totals 15 residues. V lost 3 bases to trimming and J lost 1 base, with 12 bases between them. DNA for the CDR3: TGTGCCAGCAGCTTTTTGTGGGGGGTCCAAGAGACCCAGTACTTC. Residues: CASSFLWGVQETQYF.